This T cell receptor (beta chain) is drawn from a study of brain metastases from non-small cell lung cancer. The data were produced by immunoSEQ multiplex PCR, yet TCRdb's version contains in-frame clones alone and is incomplete. The data contain about 1,500 clones, 81% of them seen just once; the ten biggest clones take up roughly a tenth. The CDR3 sequence is 14 residues long. V was pared by 4 bases and J by 4 bases, with 3 bases of the junction left unmatched. CDR1 and CDR2 (germline): SGDLS, YYNGEE. About this clone: A much larger clone is a single base away; this may be a read error.

The sequence derives from a donor at least 40 years old with non-small cell lung cancer. The chain joins TRBV9 to TRBJ1-5; TRBD1 matches 9 bases. The sequenced material came from tumor-adjacent normal tissue. The CDR3, as DNA: TGTGCCAGCAGCAGACAGGGGGGGAATCAGCCCCAGCATTTT. It yields the protein CASSRQGGNQPQHF.